Following are 25 T cell receptor beta chains from one sample sequenced in a study of cytomegalovirus exposure and HLA in healthy donors. With 60 Vbeta and 13 Jbeta primers, the PCR was carried out. The data were produced by immunoSEQ multiplex PCR, yet TCRdb's version contains in-frame clones alone and is incomplete. The sample includes about 70,000 clones, 80% to 90% of them seen just once. Source material: PBMCs. These receptors were taken from a woman in her twenties or thirties in good health and CMV-seropositive.

The chain couples TRBV11-1 to TRBJ2-1, with TRBD2 identical over 8 bases. This CDR3 is 15 amino acids long. Germline CDR1 is SGHAT and CDR2 is FQDESV (reference sequence). The trim removed 5 bases at V and 5 bases at J, leaving 8 bases unmatched. CDR3 amino acids: CASSPTPGLDNEQFF. Here the CDR3 DNA reads TGTGCCAGCAGCCCAACTCCGGGACTAGACAATGAGCAGTTCTTC.

Here the CDR3 DNA reads TGTGCCAGCACCTTTCCGCAGCGGCCCCGTAGCTCCTACAATGAGCAGTTCTTC. Encoded protein: CASTFPQRPRSSYNEQFF. J is TRBJ2-1 and V is TRBV7-9; tentative D call: TRBD2 (5 bases). The CDR3 is made up of 18 amino acids. Trimming took 7 bases from V and 0 from J, leaving 22 bases between them. Germline V gene sequence: CDR1 SEHNR, CDR2 FQNEAQ (reference sequence).

The rearrangement links TRBV6-6 to TRBJ1-3; D unclear. Germline V gene lookup returns CDR1 MNHNY and CDR2 SVGAGI (reference sequence). The CDR3 is 12 amino acids. V lost 4 bases and J 6 bases, leaving 7 bases between the germline ends. The chain's CDR3 is CASSSGVNTIYF. The CDR3 DNA follows: TGTGCCAGCAGTTCCGGGGTAAACACCATATATTTT.

The chain carries TRBV2 and TRBJ1-6, with 7 bases that match TRBD1. The CDR3 has 17 amino acids. Germline V gene data show CDR1 as SNHLY and CDR2 as FYNNEI. The ends lost 7 bases at V and 2 bases at J; junction bases unmatched: 11. The CDR3 nucleotides are TGTGCCAGCACGACCCACAGGGGTATCACCTATAATTCACCCCTCCACTTT. It specifies CASTTHRGITYNSPLHF.

To note about this clone: The junction differs from germline at one of its ends, possibly a read error. V gene TRBV7-7 combines with J gene TRBJ2-1; 7 positions agree with TRBD1. CDR1 and CDR2 from the germline V gene are SSHAT and FNYEAQ (reference sequence). The length of the CDR3 is 16 residues. This CDR3 reads CASSQDRDRSYNEQFF. As DNA, the CDR3 is TGCGCCAGCAGCCAAGATAGGGACAGATCATACAATGAGCAGTTCTTC.

V and J are TRBV7-8 and TRBJ1-6; 9 nucleotides align to TRBD1. CDR3 length: 14 amino acids. V dropped 2 bases and J dropped 10; count of bases not matched to a gene: 3. Germline V gives CDR1 SGHVS, CDR2 FQNEAQ. CDR3: CASSLTGGDSPLHF. As DNA, the CDR3 is TGTGCCAGCAGCTTAACAGGGGGCGACTCACCCCTCCACTTT. The full variable domain, in which reference TRBV7-8 and TRBJ1-6 provide the parts outside the CDR3, is GAGVSQSPRYKVAKRGQDVALRCDPISGHVSLFWYQQALGQGPEFLTYFQNEAQLDKSGLPSDRFFAERPEGSVSTLKIQRTQQEDSAVYLCASSLTGGDSPLHFGNGTRLTVT.

V gene TRBV7-9 combines with J gene TRBJ2-3, with D maybe TRBD2 (6 bases). Deletions cut 5 bases from V and 0 bases from J, with 12 bases between. The CDR3 sequence is 15 residues long. Germline CDR1 and CDR2: SEHNR and FQNEAQ (reference sequence). CDR3 sequence: CASSISGTSTDTQYF. CDR3 DNA sequence: TGTGCCAGCAGCATTAGCGGAACTAGCACAGATACGCAGTATTTT.

Note on this clone: It is unclear where the CDR3 begins or ends on the DNA, so no DNA is shown, and the CDR3 is as TCRdb lists it. CDR3 region: CASSYPCLGVWGDQCVETQYF. The chain is built from TRBV12-1 and TRBJ2-5; no check of the table's D call, TRBD2, against the DNA was made. TRBV12-1 is given as a pseudogene. The CDR3 is made up of 21 amino acids, end residues included.

This chain links TRBV6-5 with TRBJ1-1; 7 nucleotides line up with TRBD1. J was trimmed by 4 bases and V by 7 bases; bases with no gene match: 12. CDR1 is MNHEY, CDR2 SVGAGI, per germline. The CDR3 is made up of 15 amino acids. The CDR3 loop is CASTSQDRTRTEAFF. CDR3 nucleotides: TGTGCCAGCACCTCTCAGGACAGGACCCGCACTGAAGCTTTCTTT.

This rearrangement joins TRBV11-2 to TRBJ2-7; 10 nucleotides match TRBD2. Germline CDR1 is SGHAT and CDR2 is FQNNGV. This CDR3 spans 14 amino acids. V dropped 8 bases and J dropped 2; count of bases not matched to a gene: 6. The CDR3 DNA reads TGTGCCAGCGCTATAGCGGGAGGAGCCTACGAGCAGTACTTC. Translation: CASAIAGGAYEQYF.

V is TRBV19 and J is TRBJ2-6; 8 nucleotides agree with TRBD1. Germline loops: CDR1 LNHDA, CDR2 SQIVND (reference sequence). The CDR3 consists of 15 residues. The V gene end was trimmed by 8 bases and the J gene end by 0 bases; junction bases not matched to a gene: 3. CDR3 sequence (DNA): TGTGCCAGTTGGGGGACAGGCTCTGGGGCCAACGTCCTGACTTTC. Its translation is CASWGTGSGANVLTF.

The gene calls are TRBV7-9 and TRBJ1-5, with TRBD1 identical over 7 bases. The CDR3 runs 15 residues. Germline CDR1 SEHNR, CDR2 FQNEAQ (reference sequence). V gave up 4 bases and J gave up 4 bases; unmatched junction bases: 7. This CDR3 is CASSYETGRNQPQHF. DNA of the CDR3: TGTGCCAGCAGCTACGAGACAGGGAGAAATCAGCCCCAGCATTTT.

The chain recombines TRBV21-1 with TRBJ1-4; the table's D call of TRBD1 was not tested on the DNA. TRBV21-1 is shown as a pseudogene. This CDR3 has 16 amino acids. CDR3 in amino acids: CASSKGRQASNEKLFF. The CDR3 DNA is TGTGCCAGCAGCAAAGGGCGACAGGCCTCTAATGAAAAACTGTTTTTT.

This chain connects TRBV7-2 to TRBJ2-7; 9 bases map to TRBD2. Germline V gives CDR1 SGHTA, CDR2 FQGNSA. The CDR3 is 15 amino acids. The junction had 5 bases not matched to a gene; V was cut back by 2 bases and J by 3 bases. In nucleotides, the CDR3 is TGTGCCAGCAGCTTACAGCCTAGCGGGATCTACGAGCAGTACTTC. Translation: CASSLQPSGIYEQYF.

This clone appeared a single time. The chain is built from TRBV9 and TRBJ2-3, with 10 bases matching TRBD2. V trimming: 0 bases; J trimming: 5 bases; junction bases outside the gene matches: 6. Germline V gives CDR1 SGDLS, CDR2 YYNGEE. The CDR3 loop spans 16 amino acids. CDR3 nucleotide sequence: TGTGCCAGCAGCGTAGATCCAGCGGGAGGGGGAGATACGCAGTATTTT. Protein: CASSVDPAGGGDTQYF.

The chain couples TRBV29-1 to TRBJ1-1, with D possibly matching TRBD1 (5 bases). The length of the CDR3 is 12 residues. Trimming removed 3 bases from V and 8 bases from J, with 13 bases in between. CDR1 and CDR2 (germline): SQVTM, ANQGSEA. DNA for the CDR3: TGCAGCGTTGAGCACGGACACTTGGAAGCTTTCTTT. This codes for CSVEHGHLEAFF.

The rearrangement joins TRBV2 to TRBJ1-1; 8 nucleotides match TRBD1. Germline CDR1 and CDR2: SNHLY and FYNNEI. The CDR3 spans 14 residues. V lost 6 bases, J lost 2 bases, and 5 bases stayed unmatched. The CDR3 sequence is CASRLQGGNTEAFF. In DNA form, the CDR3 reads TGTGCCAGCAGACTACAGGGGGGAAACACTGAAGCTTTCTTT.

The chain links TRBV11-3 to TRBJ2-1; possible D gene TRBD2, 7 bases. Per the germline V gene, CDR1 is SGHNT and CDR2 is YENEEA. Trimming took off 5 bases at V and 5 bases at J, with 13 bases between the two ends. The CDR3 has 14 residues. CDR3 in amino acids: CASSPGGAHNEQFF. CDR3 nucleotides: TGTGCCAGCAGCCCTGGGGGGGCCCACAATGAGCAGTTCTTC.

The genes are TRBV4-1 and TRBJ1-2; D possibly corresponds to TRBD1 (6 bases). Germline-derived CDR1 and CDR2 are MGHRA and YSYEKL. This CDR3 is built from 18 residues. Trimming stripped 4 bases from V and 0 bases from J, with 21 bases between. Written as DNA, the CDR3 is TGCGCCAGCAGCCCTCTGACGACAGGTAGGACGGCTAACTATGGCTACACCTTC. Protein product: CASSPLTTGRTANYGYTF.

On this clone: Other DNA sequences in the sample encode the same CDR3. The CDR3 protein is CASSSQETQYF. DNA of the CDR3: TGCGCCAGCAGCTCGCAAGAGACCCAGTACTTC. This chain uses TRBV5-1 with TRBJ2-5; D is uncertain. Germline V gives CDR1 SGHRS, CDR2 YFSETQ. The germline V and J ends were trimmed by 3 bases and 2 bases, with 2 bases remaining between them. CDR3 length: 11 amino acids.

Remarks on this clone: Mismatch with germline at one junction end may stem from a read error. The J gene is TRBJ2-2, the V gene TRBV2; TRBD1 matches 12 bases. Germline V lookup: CDR1 SNHLY, CDR2 FYNNEI. The CDR3 covers 15 residues. The CDR3 loop reads CASIPGTGGPGELLF. The CDR3 DNA sequence: TGTGCCAGCATTCCCGGGACAGGGGGCCCCGGGGAGCTGCTTTTT.

This clone was counted a single time. This chain links TRBV9 with TRBJ2-1; 11 nucleotides line up with TRBD2. CDR1 is SGDLS, CDR2 YYNGEE, per germline. Trimming took 2 bases from V and 2 from J; bases not matched to a gene: 3. The CDR3 extends over 16 amino acids. As DNA, the CDR3 is TGTGCCAGCAGCGTTGGACTAGCGGGCACCTACAATGAGCAGTTCTTC. Its protein is CASSVGLAGTYNEQFF.

The rearrangement uses TRBV9 and TRBJ2-7, with TRBD2 identical over 7 bases. In germline, CDR1 is SGDLS, CDR2 YYNGEE. CDR3 length: 16 amino acids. The trim removed 4 bases at V and 5 bases at J, leaving 15 bases unmatched. For the CDR3, the DNA is TGTGCCAGCAGCAACCGCTTGGCGGGAGCGGCTGACGAGCAGTACTTC. It encodes CASSNRLAGAADEQYF. Based on the CDR3 plus reference TRBV9 and TRBJ2-7, the full variable domain is DSGVTQTPKHLITATGQRVTLRCSPRSGDLSVYWYQQSLDQGLQFLIQYYNGEERAKGNILERFSAQQFPDLHSELNLSSLELGDSALYFCASSNRLAGAADEQYFGPGTRLTVT.

This chain uses TRBV6-1 with TRBJ2-7; 7 bases align to TRBD2. Germline CDR1 MNHNS, CDR2 SASEGT. The CDR3 runs 16 residues. With 0 bases clipped from V and 2 bases from J, the junction kept 7 bases outside the gene matches. This chain's CDR3 is CASSEALLAAPYEQYF. In nucleotides, the CDR3 is TGTGCCAGCAGTGAAGCGTTGCTAGCGGCACCCTACGAGCAGTACTTC.

This chain connects TRBV7-2 to TRBJ2-6; 7 positions match TRBD2. CDR1 and CDR2 from the germline V gene are SGHTA and FQGNSA. After removal of 5 bases from V and 12 bases from J, the junction contained 7 bases not matched to a gene. CDR3 size: 13 residues. CDR3 coding DNA: TGTGCCAGCAGCCCCGGGGGGAGACCCGTCCTGACTTTC. Its translation is CASSPGGRPVLTF.